This TCR beta chain was identified in a study of metastatic and nonmetastatic thyroid tumors. Germline CDR1 and CDR2: DFQATT and SNEGSKA (reference sequence). The CDR3 is 14 amino acids. V was pared by 6 bases and J by 2 bases, with 8 bases of the junction left unmatched. Among the patients, none had received any treatment before thyroid surgery. In the authors' methods: Using the CDR3 differences seen across clinicopathological groups, the authors built a distant-metastasis classifier for papillary thyroid cancer, which was meant to discriminate distant-metastatic patients. TCRdb re-clonotyped the PCR reads via MiXCR. Clone size and V and J calls follow TCRdb, not the original study. The table includes just over 15,000 clones, roughly a third detected once.

The sequencing input was tumor tissue. The TCR sequence derives from a male donor with papillary thyroid cancer or a benign thyroid nodule (not recorded which). Some clones in this sample may be carry-over from other donors' samples. The rearrangement uses TRBV20-1 and TRBJ2-7, with TRBD1 matching over 9 bases. CDR3: CSALPDRGAYEQYF. CDR3 coding DNA: TGCAGTGCCTTGCCGGACAGGGGCGCCTACGAGCAGTACTTC.